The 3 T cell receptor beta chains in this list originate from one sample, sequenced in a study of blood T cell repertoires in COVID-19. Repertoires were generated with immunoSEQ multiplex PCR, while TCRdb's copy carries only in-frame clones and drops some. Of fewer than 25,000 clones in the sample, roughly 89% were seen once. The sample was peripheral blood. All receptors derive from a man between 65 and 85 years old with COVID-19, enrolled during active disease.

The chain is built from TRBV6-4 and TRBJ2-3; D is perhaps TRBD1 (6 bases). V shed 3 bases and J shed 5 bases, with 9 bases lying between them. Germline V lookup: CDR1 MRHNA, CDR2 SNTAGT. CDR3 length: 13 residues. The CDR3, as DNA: TGTGCCAGCAGTGAGGGGGCTAAAGATACGCAGTATTTT. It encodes CASSEGAKDTQYF.

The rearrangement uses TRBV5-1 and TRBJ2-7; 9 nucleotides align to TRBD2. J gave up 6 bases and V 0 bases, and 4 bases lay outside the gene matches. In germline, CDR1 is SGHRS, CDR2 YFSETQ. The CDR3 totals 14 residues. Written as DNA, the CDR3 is TGCGCCAGCAGCTTGGGAACAGCGGGAGGCGAGCAGTACTTC. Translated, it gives CASSLGTAGGEQYF.

The CDR3 sequence: CASSTGAGAAYEQYF. CDR3 in DNA: TGTGCCAGCTCAACAGGGGCTGGGGCAGCCTACGAGCAGTACTTC. The chain employs TRBV18 and TRBJ2-7; 7 bases align to TRBD1. CDR3 length: 15 amino acids. V shed 5 bases and J 2 bases; nucleotides not matched to a gene: 9. Per germline, CDR1 KGHSH and CDR2 LQKENI.